This section outlines one T cell receptor (beta chain) sequence together with its context. Its antigen has not been determined. Base qualities are missing; no much larger clone stands one base away. The record originates from a study of CD4+ T cells in melanoma (dated by TCRdb to between 2021 and 2023). Regarding the study in general: Neoantigen-specific CD4+ T cells in human melanoma were investigated in the study. What the research found in general, with its limitations: Neoantigen-specific CD4+ T cells were reported to be correlated with the function of CD8+ T cells, macrophages and B cells. Neoantigen-specific CD4+ T cells in melanoma were reported to have a range of differentiation states.

Library method: the immunoSEQ multiplex PCR assay. TCRdb holds this immuneACCESS table with in-frame rearrangements only. Some clones are missing; in checked studies, unresolved V genes explain under half, and the rest has no known cause. This sample comprises about 6,600 clones, about 71% of them detected only once. Of the sample, about 23% falls within the top ten clones. The donors were people with melanoma. The V end loses 0 bases and the J end loses 0 bases, and a stretch of 9 bases separates them. In the germline V gene, CDR1 corresponds to MGHRA and CDR2 to YSYEKL. The CDR3 covers 15 residues, taking in both the cysteine and the phenylalanine. Here the CDR3 DNA is all that survives: 45 bases in frame from base 1.

Material: cells from a culture (not recorded whether cultured in vitro). This TCR was recovered from a human donor with melanoma. The rearranged chain carries TRBV4-1 and TRBJ2-7; the D gene cannot be named for sure. In nucleotide form, the sequence is TGCGCCAGCAGCCAAGAGCCTGGAAGCTCCTACGAGCAGTACTTC. It codes for CASSQEPGSSYEQYF.